This TCR beta chain was sequenced in a study of blood T cell repertoires in COVID-19. Study-wide context: Both acute and convalescent COVID-19 samples were obtained from the United States, Italy and Spain.

Generated by immunoSEQ multiplex PCR, the TCRdb table keeps only in-frame clones and is missing some. The sample records approximately 500,000 clones, roughly 90% being singletons. This clone came up once. This TCR was sampled from a woman between 40 and 55 years old who had recovered from COVID-19. Sequencing input: PBMCs or T cells enriched from blood (not recorded which).

The CDR3 here is CASSLALQYEQYF. The CDR3 DNA follows: TGTGCCAGCAGCTTAGCGTTACAGTACGAGCAGTACTTC. This chain joins TRBV7-2 and TRBJ2-7; D gene ambiguous. Germline V gene lookup returns CDR1 SGHTA and CDR2 FQGNSA. Trimming stripped 0 bases from V and 4 bases from J, with 7 bases between. CDR3 length: 13 residues.